A single sample is the source of the 25 T cell receptor beta chains below, sequenced in a study of regulatory dendritic cells for organ transplantation. The data were produced by immunoSEQ multiplex PCR, yet TCRdb's version contains in-frame clones alone and is incomplete. The profile covers about 20,000 clones, with over 75% appearing a single time and 0.65% to 0.8% taken by the ten largest. No antigens are known for them. Allogeneic regulatory or mature dendritic cells were co-cultured for less than six days with CFSE-labeled sorted T cells at 1:10. The sequencing sample was made of naive CD4+ T cells from blood cultured with regulatory dendritic cells. Subset defined: CD45RA+ naive T cells. The receptors here all came from a human donor in good health.

This chain uses TRBV7-6 with TRBJ1-1, with 8 positions matching TRBD1. The CDR3 runs 14 residues. Germline V gene lookup returns CDR1 SGHVS and CDR2 FNYEAQ. J was trimmed by 4 bases and V by 1 base; bases with no gene match: 2. The CDR3: CASSLVQGATEAFF. As DNA, the CDR3 is TGTGCCAGCAGCTTAGTGCAGGGGGCCACTGAAGCTTTCTTT.

The V and J genes are TRBV2 and TRBJ2-5; perhaps TRBD1 as D (5 bases). The V gene's germline CDR1 is SNHLY and CDR2 FYNNEI. The CDR3 has 13 amino acids. V lost 5 bases to trimming and J lost 2 bases, with 9 bases between them. CDR3 sequence reads: CASSPGQQETQYF. DNA for the CDR3: TGTGCCAGCAGTCCTGGACAACAAGAGACCCAGTACTTC.

There are a few counts of this clone. The chain joins TRBV5-4 to TRBJ2-6; D might be TRBD1 (5 bases). Trimming took 0 bases from V and 2 from J, leaving 9 bases between them. The CDR3 totals 16 residues. Germline V lookup: CDR1 SGHNT, CDR2 YYREEE (reference sequence). In DNA, the CDR3 is TGTGCCAGCAGCTTGGGGGGCTGGACTGGGGCCAACGTCCTGACTTTC. The encoded protein is CASSLGGWTGANVLTF.

The gene calls are TRBV14 and TRBJ2-7, with 13 bases aligning to TRBD2. CDR1 SGHDN and CDR2 FVKESK come from the germline V gene. The CDR3 is 15 residues long. J gave up 6 bases and V 4 bases, and 6 bases lay outside the gene matches. The CDR3 spells CASSRPGLAGIEQYF. CDR3 nucleotides: TGTGCCAGCAGCCGACCGGGACTAGCGGGGATCGAGCAGTACTTC.

In its sample, this clone was seen once. This chain uses TRBV11-1 with TRBJ1-2; 9 bases agree with TRBD1. Germline lookup yields CDR1 SGHAT and CDR2 FQDESV (reference sequence). V lost 6 bases to trimming and J lost 4 bases; unmatched junction nucleotides: 3. The CDR3 runs to 13 residues. The CDR3 region has the DNA TGTGCCAGCAGGACGACAGGGGGCTATGGCTACACCTTC. Its protein product is CASRTTGGYGYTF.

The chain employs TRBV7-9 and TRBJ2-5; D remains ambiguous. CDR1 is SEHNR, CDR2 FQNEAQ, per germline (reference sequence). The CDR3 extends over 12 amino acids. Trimming removed 5 bases from V and 4 bases from J, with 8 bases in between. In DNA, the CDR3 is TGTGCCAGCAGCCCAGAACCAGAGACCCAGTACTTC. It encodes CASSPEPETQYF.

The chain carries TRBV7-9 and TRBJ1-2; no reliable D call. The CDR3 has 15 residues. Germline V gene lookup returns CDR1 SEHNR and CDR2 FQNEAQ (reference sequence). The ends were cut back, 3 bases at V and 0 bases at J, with 11 bases in the middle. CDR3 region: CASSFSLTTNYGYTF. The CDR3 coding sequence is TGTGCCAGCAGCTTTTCCCTAACTACTAACTATGGCTACACCTTC.

The gene calls are TRBV19 and TRBJ2-3; D uncertain. The CDR3 is 16 amino acids. V dropped 6 bases and J dropped 3 bases, with 19 bases sitting between them. Germline V lookup: CDR1 LNHDA, CDR2 SQIVND (reference sequence). CDR3 sequence: CASSQTDYGLTDTQYF. The CDR3, as DNA: TGTGCCAGTAGCCAAACGGATTATGGCCTTACAGATACGCAGTATTTT.

The chain uses TRBV4-3 and TRBJ1-2, with 7 positions matching TRBD1. This CDR3 spans 15 amino acids. J was trimmed by 4 bases and V by 3 bases; bases with no gene match: 8. Germline CDR1 is LGHNA and CDR2 is YSLEER. Here the CDR3 reads CASSHSGTAVYGYTF. The CDR3 DNA reads TGCGCCAGCAGCCATAGTGGGACAGCCGTCTATGGCTACACCTTC.

The J gene is TRBJ1-2, the V gene TRBV2; D perhaps matches TRBD1 (6 bases). CDR3 size: 13 residues. Germline CDR1 is SNHLY and CDR2 is FYNNEI. Trimming left V 4 bases short and J 3 bases short, with 9 bases between. The CDR3 sequence is CASSAAGDYGYTF. In DNA, the CDR3 is TGTGCCAGCAGTGCGGCAGGGGACTATGGCTACACCTTC.

This clone was observed a handful of times. This chain joins TRBV19 and TRBJ1-5, with 9 bases fitting TRBD1. Germline CDR1 LNHDA, CDR2 SQIVND (reference sequence). With V trimmed by 3 bases and J by 5 bases, 2 bases remained unmatched. The CDR3 sequence is 14 residues long. The CDR3 region is CASSMGTGYQPQHF. DNA for the CDR3: TGTGCCAGTAGTATGGGGACAGGGTATCAGCCCCAGCATTTT. The full variable domain, rest sourced from reference TRBV19 and TRBJ1-5, is DGGITQSPKYLFRKEGQNVTLSCEQNLNHDAMYWYRQDPGQGLRLIYYSQIVNDFQKGDIAEGYSVSREKKESFPLTVTSAQKNPTAFYLCASSMGTGYQPQHFGDGTRLSIL.

The chain links TRBV6-1 to TRBJ1-4; 7 bases line up with TRBD1. This CDR3 has 15 amino acids. Germline V CDR1 and CDR2: MNHNS, SASEGT. The V segment lost 2 bases and the J segment 5 bases; nucleotides outside the gene matches: 5. As DNA, the CDR3 is TGTGCCAGCAGTGAAATGGCAGGGGGAAATGAAAAACTGTTTTTT. It encodes CASSEMAGGNEKLFF.

The chain couples TRBV6-6 to TRBJ1-1; D uncertain. This CDR3 comprises 13 residues. V lost 1 base, J lost 4 bases, and 7 bases lay in between. Germline assignment: CDR1 MNHNY and CDR2 SVGAGI (reference sequence). CDR3 residues: CASSYYTPTEAFF. The CDR3 DNA reads as TGTGCCAGCAGTTACTATACTCCCACTGAAGCTTTCTTT.

The rearrangement joins TRBV28 to TRBJ2-6, with D perhaps given as TRBD1 or TRBD2 (5 bases each). Trimming pared 11 bases from V and 4 bases from J, leaving 9 bases between. Germline CDR1 reads MDHEN; CDR2 reads SYDVKM. The CDR3 is 12 residues long. The CDR3 loop reads CAAGTGANVLTF. The CDR3 DNA follows: TGTGCCGCAGGGACCGGGGCCAACGTCCTGACTTTC.

This clone was picked up a small number of times. In the same sample, other DNA sequences code for this CDR3. This sequence joins TRBV6-5 and TRBJ1-1, with D unresolved. This CDR3 spans 15 amino acids. With 0 bases removed from V and 1 base from J, the gap between germline ends came to 9 bases. CDR1 and CDR2 (germline): MNHEY, SVGAGI. The CDR3, as DNA: TGTGCCAGCAGTTACTCTTGGGTTCAGAACACTGAAGCTTTCTTT. The encoded protein is CASSYSWVQNTEAFF.

V is TRBV27 and J is TRBJ2-4; D not resolved. The V end lost 6 bases, the J end lost 1 base, and 16 bases lay between the germline ends. Germline CDR1 MNHEY, CDR2 SMNVEV (reference sequence). The CDR3 has 16 residues. CDR3 bases: TGTGCCAGCAGCCCCCCGACCCGGCCCGCCAAAAACATTCAGTACTTC. This gives the protein CASSPPTRPAKNIQYF.

This clone has just a few counts. The rearrangement links TRBV10-3 to TRBJ2-7; D unresolved. The V gene's germline CDR1 is ENHRY and CDR2 SYGVKD. The CDR3 is made up of 11 amino acids. Trimming stripped 3 bases from V and 6 bases from J, with 6 bases between. The CDR3 region has the DNA TGTGCCATCAGTGAATTCGTCGAGCAGTACTTC. It encodes CAISEFVEQYF.

J is TRBJ2-5 and V is TRBV7-8, with 10 bases matching TRBD2. The germline V gene has CDR1 SGHVS and CDR2 FQNEAQ. After removal of 3 bases from V and 12 bases from J, the junction contained 7 bases not matched to a gene. The CDR3 consists of 13 residues. The CDR3 region is CASSFTSGIREYF. As DNA, the CDR3 is TGTGCCAGCAGCTTTACTAGCGGGATTCGCGAGTACTTC.

The chain is built from TRBV29-1 and TRBJ2-7; the D gene could be TRBD1 or TRBD2 (5 bases each). From germline, CDR1 is SQVTM and CDR2 ANQGSEA. Trimming shortened V by 3 bases and J by 6 bases, and 9 bases separated the two germline ends. CDR3 length: 11 amino acids. DNA for the CDR3: TGCAGCGTTGAGGACACTAGCGAGCAGTACTTC. Encoded protein: CSVEDTSEQYF.

The chain links TRBV7-6 to TRBJ2-3; 7 bases are a match to TRBD1. Germline V lookup: CDR1 SGHVS, CDR2 FNYEAQ. J gave up 0 bases and V 3 bases, and 3 bases lay outside the gene matches. The CDR3 is 15 amino acids. The CDR3 reads CASSLGQLSTDTQYF. CDR3 coding DNA: TGTGCCAGCAGCTTGGGACAGTTGAGCACAGATACGCAGTATTTT.

The chain couples TRBV6-5 to TRBJ1-5; 7 nucleotides agree with TRBD1. J lost 11 bases, V lost 6 bases, and 16 bases had no gene match. This CDR3 region has 15 residues. The germline V gene encodes CDR1 MNHEY and CDR2 SVGAGI. This CDR3 is CASSSPGQVAVAQHF. The CDR3 DNA follows: TGTGCCAGCAGCAGTCCCGGACAGGTCGCGGTGGCCCAGCATTTT.

V usage is TRBV27 and J usage is TRBJ1-4; 7 nucleotides agree with TRBD1. V shed 0 bases, J shed 8 bases, and the junction held 6 bases outside the gene matches. Germline CDR1 and CDR2: MNHEY and SMNVEV (reference sequence). The length of the CDR3 is 15 residues. This CDR3 is CASSLSTGSREKLFF. CDR3 nucleotide sequence: TGTGCCAGCAGTTTATCGACAGGGTCTCGGGAAAAACTGTTTTTT.

This sequence joins TRBV7-2 and TRBJ2-7; TRBD2 is a possible D gene (6 bases). This CDR3 has 17 residues. V was pared by 5 bases and J by 0 bases, with 20 bases between. The germline gives CDR1 SGHTA, CDR2 FQGNSA. CDR3 region: CASSHKQLRDSSYEQYF. CDR3 in DNA: TGTGCCAGCAGCCACAAGCAATTGCGGGACTCCTCCTACGAGCAGTACTTC.

The gene calls are TRBV28 and TRBJ2-2, with unresolved D. Trimming stripped 8 bases from V and 1 base from J, with 17 bases between. Germline CDR1 MDHEN, CDR2 SYDVKM. This CDR3 contains 16 residues. CDR3 DNA: TGTGCCAGCGCCCCCCCAGATCGGTGGAACACCGGGGAGCTGTTTTTT. Protein sequence: CASAPPDRWNTGELFF.

The J gene is TRBJ1-5, the V gene TRBV27; no definite D call. The CDR3 runs 14 residues. The V end was cut by 4 bases, the J end by 0 bases, with 7 bases between. Germline CDR1 reads MNHEY; CDR2 reads SMNVEV (reference sequence). This chain's CDR3 is CASSSGNSNQPQHF. Here the CDR3 DNA reads TGTGCCAGCAGTTCGGGGAATAGCAATCAGCCCCAGCATTTT.